Listed below are T cell receptor beta chains from one sample, sequenced in a study of T cell changes during pregnancy in multiple sclerosis. The protocol was immunoSEQ multiplex PCR, while the TCRdb copy is restricted to in-frame clones and leaves out a portion. The table lists roughly 30,000 clones, around 90% of them singletons, with 0.45% to 0.7% in the top ten. This sample comprised CD4+ T cells from peripheral blood mononuclear cells, obtained in the first trimester of pregnancy. The receptors stem from a female donor in good health, enrolled as a control in a pregnancy study. Each CDR3 is given with its conserved first and last residue. D genes are given only for firm matches. Size is omitted from some rows. Given values are once, few, many or a class for expanded clones.

V gene	clone size	J gene	D gene	CDR3 protein	CDR3 DNA
TRBV18	NA	TRBJ2-1	TRBD2	CASSPASGEGNEQFF	TGTGCCAGCTCACCAGCTAGCGGGGAAGGGAATGAGCAGTTCTTC
TRBV7-2	NA	TRBJ2-5	NA	CASSLARLQETQYF	TGTGCCAGCAGCTTAGCTCGTCTCCAAGAGACCCAGTACTTC
TRBV11-3	NA	TRBJ2-3	TRBD2	CASSSGLAGASGGSTDTQYF	TGTGCCAGCAGCTCGGGACTAGCGGGGGCCTCCGGTGGGAGCACAGATACGCAGTATTTT
TRBV10-3	NA	TRBJ1-4	TRBD1	CAIRTGLTTNEKLFF	TGTGCCATCAGGACAGGGCTAACAACTAATGAAAAACTGTTTTTT
TRBV7-9	NA	TRBJ2-3	TRBD2	CASGTSGTDTQYF	TGTGCCAGCGGAACTAGCGGCACAGATACGCAGTATTTT
TRBV5-6	NA	TRBJ2-7	NA	CASSLRGGSYEQYF	TGTGCCAGCAGCTTGAGGGGGGGCTCCTACGAGCAGTACTTC
TRBV9	once	TRBJ1-2	TRBD1	CASSGTGQGAGYYGYTF	TGTGCCAGCAGCGGAACGGGACAGGGGGCGGGTTACTATGGCTACACCTTC
TRBV5-4	NA	TRBJ2-7	NA	CASSFEGRGGYEQYF	TGTGCCAGCAGCTTCGAGGGAAGGGGAGGATACGAGCAGTACTTC
TRBV18	NA	TRBJ1-2	NA	CASSQDSGHGYTF	TGTGCCAGCTCACAGGACAGTGGGCATGGCTACACCTTC
TRBV29-1	once	TRBJ1-2	NA	CSVEDSVRPRRAYGYTF	TGCAGCGTTGAAGATTCGGTCCGGCCCAGGAGGGCCTATGGCTACACCTTC
TRBV9	NA	TRBJ2-1	TRBD2	CASGTGLGINEQFF	TGTGCCAGCGGGACGGGACTAGGGATTAATGAGCAGTTCTTC
TRBV7-7	NA	TRBJ2-5	NA	CASSPGGRETQYF	TGTGCCAGCAGCCCTGGCGGCCGGGAGACCCAGTACTTC
TRBV18	NA	TRBJ1-2	NA	CASSPPGGDYGYTF	TGTGCCAGCTCACCACCAGGGGGGGACTATGGCTACACCTTC
TRBV9	NA	TRBJ2-7	NA	CASSVEAGYEQYF	TGTGCCAGCAGCGTAGAGGCGGGCTACGAGCAGTACTTC
TRBV19	NA	TRBJ2-7	TRBD2	CASSFMSGRGLDEQYF	TGTGCCAGTAGCTTCATGAGCGGGAGAGGATTAGACGAGCAGTACTTC
TRBV27	NA	TRBJ2-1	NA	CASSFSGFYNEQFF	TGTGCCAGCAGTTTTTCCGGGTTTTACAATGAGCAGTTCTTC
TRBV18	few	TRBJ1-1	TRBD1	CASSPQDREAFF	TGTGCCAGCTCACCCCAGGACAGGGAAGCTTTCTTT
TRBV5-1	NA	TRBJ1-4	TRBD1	CASSMGQGGEKLFF	TGCGCCAGCAGCATGGGACAGGGCGGTGAAAAACTGTTTTTT
TRBV9	NA	TRBJ2-5	NA	CASTQEGAWGETQYF	TGTGCCAGCACCCAGGAGGGGGCCTGGGGAGAGACCCAGTACTTC
TRBV11-1	NA	TRBJ2-5	NA	CASSLGRKETQYF	TGTGCCAGCAGCTTGGGCAGAAAAGAGACCCAGTACTTC
TRBV19	NA	TRBJ2-2	TRBD2	CASLSGGHTGELFF	TGTGCCAGTCTTAGCGGGGGGCACACCGGGGAGCTGTTTTTT
TRBV10-2	NA	TRBJ2-7	TRBD1	CASSESNRGSYEQYF	TGCGCCAGCAGTGAGTCCAACAGGGGCTCCTACGAGCAGTACTTC
TRBV5-5	NA	TRBJ2-3	TRBD1	CASSRLFRDRVLTDTQYF	TGTGCCAGCAGCCGACTATTCCGGGACAGGGTACTCACAGATACGCAGTATTTT
TRBV7-8	NA	TRBJ1-3	NA	CASLRGGGNTIYF	TGTGCCAGCTTGCGGGGTGGGGGGAACACCATATATTTT
TRBV28	NA	TRBJ2-3	TRBD1	CASSLQPGGADTQYF	TGTGCCAGCAGTTTACAACCAGGGGGAGCAGATACGCAGTATTTT
TRBV5-1	once	TRBJ2-3	TRBD2	CASSGDGTSGADTQYF	TGCGCCAGCAGCGGGGACGGGACTAGCGGGGCAGATACGCAGTATTTT
TRBV28	NA	TRBJ2-5	NA	CASSSRAGQGGTQYF	TGTGCCAGCAGCTCCCGGGCCGGGCAGGGGGGGACCCAGTACTTC
TRBV5-8	NA	TRBJ2-3	NA	CASSVRADTQYF	TGTGCCAGCAGCGTGCGGGCAGATACGCAGTATTTT
TRBV6-5	NA	TRBJ1-1	NA	CASSYAGRDTEAFF	TGTGCCAGCAGTTACGCGGGTAGGGACACTGAAGCTTTCTTT
TRBV2	NA	TRBJ2-5	TRBD2	CASNLGRDWYF	TGTGCCAGCAACCTGGGGAGGGACTGGTACTTC
TRBV7-9	NA	TRBJ2-5	TRBD1	CASSSLTGVETQYF	TGTGCCAGCAGCTCGCTGACAGGGGTCGAGACCCAGTACTTC
TRBV27	NA	TRBJ2-7	NA	CASSSLAAGDYEQYF	TGTGCCAGCAGTTCCCTGGCGGCAGGGGACTACGAGCAGTACTTC
TRBV7-2	NA	TRBJ2-5	TRBD2	CASSLAQPGLAGQETQYF	TGTGCCAGCAGCTTAGCGCAACCGGGACTAGCGGGTCAAGAGACCCAGTACTTC
TRBV5-4	once	TRBJ2-3	NA	CASSSQGSTDTQYF	TGTGCCAGCAGCTCTCAGGGGAGCACAGATACGCAGTATTTT
TRBV21-1	NA	TRBJ2-2	NA	CASLQGGGNTGELFF	TGTGCCAGCTTACAAGGGGGGGGGAACACCGGGGAGCTGTTTTTT
TRBV27	NA	TRBJ2-3	TRBD2	CASSILAGVSDTQYF	TGTGCCAGCAGTATACTAGCGGGAGTTTCAGATACGCAGTATTTT
TRBV11-2	NA	TRBJ1-1	TRBD1	CASSLDPDRATFF	TGTGCCAGCAGCTTGGACCCGGACAGGGCGACTTTCTTT
TRBV2	NA	TRBJ1-5	TRBD1	CASSADRSSYSNQPQHF	TGTGCCAGCAGCGCGGACAGGTCCAGTTATAGCAATCAGCCCCAGCATTTT
TRBV5-8	NA	TRBJ1-2	NA	CASSLQTGSNYGYTF	TGTGCCAGCAGCTTGCAGACAGGTTCTAACTATGGCTACACCTTC
TRBV19	NA	TRBJ1-6	TRBD1	CASSISQGGNSPLHF	TGTGCCAGTAGTATCTCACAGGGGGGTAATTCACCCCTCCACTTT
TRBV9	NA	TRBJ2-3	TRBD2	CASSFSGLTDTQYF	TGTGCCAGCAGCTTTAGCGGGTTAACAGATACGCAGTATTTT
TRBV6-5	NA	TRBJ2-2	NA	CASSPQLAVSGELFF	TGTGCCAGCAGTCCCCAACTAGCAGTTAGCGGGGAGCTGTTTTTT
TRBV28	NA	TRBJ2-2	TRBD1	CASSTGGLNTGELFF	TGTGCCAGCAGTACAGGGGGGTTGAACACCGGGGAGCTGTTTTTT
TRBV2	NA	TRBJ2-1	NA	CATQGWGYDEQFF	TGTGCCACCCAGGGTTGGGGCTACGATGAGCAGTTCTTC
TRBV6-5	NA	TRBJ1-6	NA	CASSYYSGGESPLHF	TGTGCCAGCAGTTACTACTCGGGCGGGGAGTCACCCCTCCACTTT
TRBV7-2	NA	TRBJ2-1	TRBD2	CASRYYSGGPHNEQFF	TGTGCCAGCAGATACTATAGCGGGGGCCCTCACAATGAGCAGTTCTTC
TRBV7-2	NA	TRBJ2-3	TRBD2	CASSSWTSSDTQYF	TGTGCCAGCAGCTCGTGGACTAGTTCAGATACGCAGTATTTT
TRBV5-1	once	TRBJ2-7	NA	CASTGVGYEQYF	TGCGCCAGCACAGGGGTTGGCTACGAGCAGTACTTC
TRBV4-2	NA	TRBJ1-2	NA	CASSQDVGAIYGYTF	TGTGCCAGCAGCCAAGACGTAGGGGCGATCTATGGCTACACCTTC